This TCR beta chain was profiled in a study of blood T cell repertoires in COVID-19. About the research overall: Some COVID-19 samples were acute and others convalescent; all came from the United States, Italy and Spain.

Germline CDR1 is SGHRS and CDR2 is YFSETQ. The CDR3 totals 13 residues. The J segment lost 7 bases and the V segment lost 4 bases, leaving 7 bases of the junction unmatched. Assay: immunoSEQ multiplex PCR; the TCRdb copy retains only in-frame clones and omits some. The table includes around 100,000 clones, around 83% detected once. This chain links TRBV5-1 with TRBJ1-1; TRBD1 matches at 7 bases. The sequenced material came from peripheral blood. The origin of this receptor is a man aged 70-80 years with active or convalescent COVID-19. CDR3 protein: CASSRGGVGEAFF. The CDR3 region has the DNA TGCGCCAGCAGCAGAGGGGGCGTCGGTGAAGCTTTCTTT.